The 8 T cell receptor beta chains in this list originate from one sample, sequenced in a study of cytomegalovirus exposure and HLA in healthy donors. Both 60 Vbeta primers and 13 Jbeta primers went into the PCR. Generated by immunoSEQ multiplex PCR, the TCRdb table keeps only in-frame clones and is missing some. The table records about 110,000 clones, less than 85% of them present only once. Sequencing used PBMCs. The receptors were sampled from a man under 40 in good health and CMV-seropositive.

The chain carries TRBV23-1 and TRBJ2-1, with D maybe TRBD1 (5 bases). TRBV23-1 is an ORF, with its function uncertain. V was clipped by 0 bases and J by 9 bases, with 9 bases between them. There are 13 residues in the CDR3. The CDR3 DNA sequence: TGCGCCAGCAGTCAATCGTGGGGCGGTGAGCAGTTCTTC. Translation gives CASSQSWGGEQFF.

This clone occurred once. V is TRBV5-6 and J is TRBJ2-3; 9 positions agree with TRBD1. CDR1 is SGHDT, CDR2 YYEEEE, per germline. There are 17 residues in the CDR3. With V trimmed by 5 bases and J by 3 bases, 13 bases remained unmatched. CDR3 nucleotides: TGTGCCAGCAGTTCAATACCCGGGACAGGGACGACAGATACGCAGTATTTT. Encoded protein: CASSSIPGTGTTDTQYF.

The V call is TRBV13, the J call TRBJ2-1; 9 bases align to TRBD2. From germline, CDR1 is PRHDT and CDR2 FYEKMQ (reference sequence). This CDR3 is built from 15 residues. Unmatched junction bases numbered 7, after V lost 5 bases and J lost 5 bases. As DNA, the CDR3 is TGTGCCAGCAGCCACGGACTAGCGACGAACAATGAGCAGTTCTTC. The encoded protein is CASSHGLATNNEQFF.

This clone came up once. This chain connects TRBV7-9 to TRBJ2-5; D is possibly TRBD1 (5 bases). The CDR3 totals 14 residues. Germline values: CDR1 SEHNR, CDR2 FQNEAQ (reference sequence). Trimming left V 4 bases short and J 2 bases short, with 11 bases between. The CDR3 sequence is CASSSGRVQETQYF. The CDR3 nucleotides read TGTGCCAGCAGCTCCGGCAGGGTACAAGAGACCCAGTACTTC.

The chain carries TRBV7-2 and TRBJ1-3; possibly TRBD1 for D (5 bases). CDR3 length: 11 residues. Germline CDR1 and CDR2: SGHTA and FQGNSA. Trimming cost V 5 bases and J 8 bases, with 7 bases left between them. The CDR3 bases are TGTGCCAGCAGCAGGGGTTACACCATATATTTT. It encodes CASSRGYTIYF.

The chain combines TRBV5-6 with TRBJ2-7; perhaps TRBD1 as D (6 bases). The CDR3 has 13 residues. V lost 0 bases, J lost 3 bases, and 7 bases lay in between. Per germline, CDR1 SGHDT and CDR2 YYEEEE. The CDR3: CASSLDRVYEQYF. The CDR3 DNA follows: TGTGCCAGCAGCTTGGACAGGGTCTACGAGCAGTACTTC.

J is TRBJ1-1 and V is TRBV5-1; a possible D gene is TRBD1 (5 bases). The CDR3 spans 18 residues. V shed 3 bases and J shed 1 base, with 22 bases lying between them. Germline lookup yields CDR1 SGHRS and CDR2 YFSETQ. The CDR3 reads CASSYLPRPREGNTEAFF. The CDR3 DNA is TGCGCCAGCAGCTACTTACCCCGGCCCAGGGAAGGGAACACTGAAGCTTTCTTT.

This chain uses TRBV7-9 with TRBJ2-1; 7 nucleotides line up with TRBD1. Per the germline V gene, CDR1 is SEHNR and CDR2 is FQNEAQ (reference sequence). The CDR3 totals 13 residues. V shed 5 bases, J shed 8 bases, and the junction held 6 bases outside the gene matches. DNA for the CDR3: TGTGCCAGCAGCCTTGGACAGGATGATGAGCAGTTCTTC. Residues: CASSLGQDDEQFF.